These 5 T cell receptor beta chains were all obtained from the same sample, sequenced in a study of blood T cell repertoires in COVID-19. This table comes from immunoSEQ multiplex PCR, and its TCRdb copy is limited to in-frame clones, with some not included. The sample carries about 410,000 clones, around nine tenths recorded once. Sequenced input: peripheral blood. These receptors were obtained from a woman aged 35 to 49 with COVID-19, enrolled during active disease.

This chain links TRBV7-3 with TRBJ1-1; D is perhaps TRBD1 (5 bases). The V end was cut by 1 base, the J end by 4 bases, with 16 bases between. Germline-derived CDR1 and CDR2 are SGHTA and FQGTGA. The CDR3 length is 16 residues. In nucleotides, the CDR3 is TGTGCCAGCAGCTTAAAGGGGAAGGGGTACGGCACTGAAGCTTTCTTT. It translates to CASSLKGKGYGTEAFF. Looking up the rest from reference TRBV7-3 and TRBJ1-1 gives the full variable domain: GAGVSQTPSNKVTEKGKYVELRCDPISGHTALYWYRQSLGQGPEFLIYFQGTGAADDSGLPNDRFFAVRPEGSVSTLKIQRTERGDSAVYLCASSLKGKGYGTEAFFGQGTRLTVV.

The J gene is TRBJ1-1, the V gene TRBV2; 8 bases are a match to TRBD1. The V and J ends lost 4 bases and 8 bases, in that order; junction bases with no gene match: 3. The germline CDR1 and CDR2 sequences are SNHLY and FYNNEI. The CDR3 covers 12 residues. CDR3 sequence reads: CASSVDRAEAFF. For the CDR3, the DNA is TGTGCCAGCAGTGTGGACAGGGCGGAAGCTTTCTTT.

Written as DNA, the CDR3 is TGTGCCAGCAGCCCCCGCGGACAGGGAAATTCACCCCTCCACTTT. Translated: CASSPRGQGNSPLHF. This sequence joins TRBV14 and TRBJ1-6; TRBD1 matches at 8 bases. This CDR3 contains 15 residues. Germline CDR1 SGHDN, CDR2 FVKESK. J was trimmed by 7 bases and V by 4 bases; bases with no gene match: 6.

The chain links TRBV6-5 to TRBJ2-2; 8 bases agree with TRBD2. Germline trimming cut 0 bases from V and 3 bases from J; bases unmatched to any gene: 3. The CDR3 consists of 16 residues. In germline, CDR1 is MNHEY, CDR2 SVGAGI. The CDR3 spells CASSYSRGAHTGELFF. CDR3 coding DNA: TGTGCCAGCAGTTACTCGCGGGGGGCGCACACCGGGGAGCTGTTTTTT.

The V and J genes are TRBV29-1 and TRBJ2-7, with TRBD1 identical over 9 bases. J gave up 8 bases and V 4 bases, and 15 bases lay outside the gene matches. The germline V gene has CDR1 SQVTM and CDR2 ANQGSEA. This CDR3 has 15 amino acids. CDR3 sequence (DNA): TGCAGCGTTGGGGACAGGGACAGGGATTATCGGCAGCAGTACTTC. The encoded protein is CSVGDRDRDYRQQYF.